These 11 T cell receptor beta chains were sequenced from one sample in a study of blood T cell repertoires in COVID-19. Data came from immunoSEQ multiplex PCR; TCRdb stores just in-frame clones and leaves some out. The sample yields under 85,000 clones, approximately 83% seen once. Sequencing was done on a sample of peripheral blood. Every receptor here comes from a man between 40 and 49 years old with COVID-19, enrolled during active disease.

The chain combines TRBV2 with TRBJ1-2; 10 bases match TRBD1. Germline V gives CDR1 SNHLY, CDR2 FYNNEI. With V trimmed by 6 bases and J by 1 base, 8 bases remained unmatched. The length of the CDR3 is 16 residues. The CDR3 DNA reads TGTGCCAGCAGCTTTGACAGGGGGCTGGGTAACTATGGCTACACCTTC. This translates into CASSFDRGLGNYGYTF. The whole variable domain, filled in from reference TRBV2 and TRBJ1-2, reads EPEVTQTPSHQVTQMGQEVILRCVPISNHLYFYWYRQILGQKVEFLVSFYNNEISEKSEIFDDQFSVERPDGSNFTLKIRSTKLEDSAMYFCASSFDRGLGNYGYTFGSGTRLTVV.

This rearrangement joins TRBV4-1 to TRBJ1-3; TRBD1 matches at 8 bases. V gave up 0 bases and J gave up 3 bases; unmatched junction bases: 10. CDR3 length: 18 amino acids. Germline CDR1 is MGHRA and CDR2 is YSYEKL. CDR3 sequence: CASSQDFTGGRFGNTIYF. The CDR3 DNA reads TGCGCCAGCAGCCAAGATTTTACAGGGGGGAGGTTTGGAAACACCATATATTTT.

The J gene is TRBJ1-1, the V gene TRBV7-3, with a possible D match to TRBD1 (5 bases). V was cut by 5 bases and J by 0 bases, with 10 bases left in between. Germline V CDR1 and CDR2: SGHTA, FQGTGA. The CDR3 extends over 14 amino acids. CDR3: CASSAGAVNTEAFF. Here the CDR3 DNA reads TGTGCCAGCAGCGCTGGGGCGGTGAACACTGAAGCTTTCTTT. Based on the CDR3 plus reference TRBV7-3 and TRBJ1-1, the full variable domain is GAGVSQTPSNKVTEKGKYVELRCDPISGHTALYWYRQSLGQGPEFLIYFQGTGAADDSGLPNDRFFAVRPEGSVSTLKIQRTERGDSAVYLCASSAGAVNTEAFFGQGTRLTVV.

Concerning this clone itself: The same CDR3 arises from other DNA sequences in this sample as well. The rearrangement joins TRBV5-1 to TRBJ1-1, with D hard to call. The V gene's germline CDR1 is SGHRS and CDR2 YFSETQ. This CDR3 is 14 amino acids long. Trimming stripped 0 bases from V and 4 bases from J, with 10 bases between. DNA of the CDR3: TGCGCCAGCAGCTTGGAAGCTAGGCCCACTGAAGCTTTCTTT. Translation gives CASSLEARPTEAFF. The full variable domain, rest sourced from reference TRBV5-1 and TRBJ1-1, is KAGVTQTPRYLIKTRGQQVTLSCSPISGHRSVSWYQQTPGQGLQFLFEYFSETQRNKGNFPGRFSGRQFSNSRSEMNVSTLELGDSALYLCASSLEARPTEAFFGQGTRLTVV.

This sequence joins TRBV3-1 (or the pseudogene TRBV3-2) and TRBJ1-1; D uncertain. V was pared by 4 bases and J by 3 bases, with 12 bases between. Per germline, CDR1 LGHDT and CDR2 YNNKEL (reference sequence). The CDR3 length is 14 residues. The DNA of the CDR3 is TGTGCCAGCAGCCCCGGGGAGTTGTACACTGAAGCTTTCTTT. Protein: CASSPGELYTEAFF.

The chain uses TRBV7-6 and TRBJ1-5; TRBD1 is a possible D gene (6 bases). Trimming took off 1 base at V and 4 bases at J, with 11 bases between the two ends. CDR1 and CDR2 (germline): SGHVS, FNYEAQ. CDR3 length: 15 amino acids. The CDR3 DNA is TGTGCCAGCAGCTTAGTTGGGGGGGCTAATCAGCCCCAGCATTTT. Residues: CASSLVGGANQPQHF.

The V gene is TRBV20-1, the J gene TRBJ2-1, with 8 bases matching TRBD2. CDR3 length: 14 amino acids. Unmatched junction bases numbered 5, after V lost 3 bases and J lost 4 bases. Germline CDR1 reads DFQATT; CDR2 reads SNEGSKA (reference sequence). In DNA form, the CDR3 reads TGCAGTGCTAGTGTCCGGGGGGGATACAATGAGCAGTTCTTC. This sequence encodes CSASVRGGYNEQFF.

The V and J genes are TRBV30 and TRBJ1-2; tentative D call: TRBD1 (5 bases). Trimming removed 5 bases at V and 5 bases at J, with 15 bases between. CDR1 and CDR2 from the germline V gene are GTSNPN and SVGIG (reference sequence). The CDR3 totals 13 residues. The CDR3 region is CAWQLKGPYGYTF. The CDR3 coding sequence is TGTGCCTGGCAGCTCAAGGGGCCGTATGGCTACACCTTC.

The J gene is TRBJ1-2, the V gene TRBV7-9, with TRBD1 as a possible D gene (5 bases). Trimming stripped 4 bases from V and 8 bases from J, with 14 bases between. Germline V gene data show CDR1 as SEHNR and CDR2 as FQNEAQ (reference sequence). The CDR3 has 13 amino acids. CDR3 loop: CASSSTGMAGYTF. The CDR3 bases are TGTGCCAGCAGCTCTACAGGAATGGCCGGCTACACCTTC.

This rearrangement joins TRBV5-1 to TRBJ2-5; TRBD2 is a possible D gene (6 bases). Trimming took off 4 bases at V and 5 bases at J, with 12 bases between the two ends. This CDR3 has 13 amino acids. CDR1 is SGHRS and CDR2 is YFSETQ in the germline V gene. CDR3 in amino acids: CASSRGGGETQYF. The CDR3 nucleotides are TGCGCCAGCAGCCGGGGAGGAGGGGAGACCCAGTACTTC.

The chain combines TRBV9 with TRBJ2-1, with a possible D match to TRBD1 (6 bases). Germline V gene lookup returns CDR1 SGDLS and CDR2 YYNGEE. The CDR3 sequence is 14 residues long. V lost 0 bases and J 5 bases, leaving 9 bases between the germline ends. The CDR3 DNA is TGTGCCAGCAGCGTAGGGACAGTGAACAATGAGCAGTTCTTC. As protein: CASSVGTVNNEQFF.